This T cell receptor beta chain was retrieved from a study of T cell responses to AZD1222 COVID-19 vaccine (dated by TCRdb to the early 2020s). Background on the whole study: A total of roughly 240 trial participants underwent TCR sequencing, of whom about 200 received two doses of AZD1222 and about 26 received two doses of the MenACWY control vaccine. Trial participants were enrolled into age subgroups of 18-55, 56-69 and 70-plus years, which contained around 140, 26 and 57 TCR-sequenced participants, respectively. On the study overall, not on this receptor specifically: The 56-69-year group was small, and its depth increase did not reach significance, likely because of low power. Reportedly, close to half of the unique spike-specific TCRs recognized epitopes lying outside the regions that are mutated in the B.1.351 and B.1.1.7 variants. Participants were mostly white British and included more females than males, and it was suggested by the authors that clonal diversity may have been underestimated. A significant rise in spike-specific TCR breadth and depth was observed after two AZD1222 doses relative to day 0 and relative to MenACWY recipients. Conclusions about previously exposed vaccinees were limited because only 6 or 7 AZD1222 recipients were SARS-CoV-2 seropositive at baseline. No day 14 peak-response samples were available, so repertoires were characterized only after the peak T cell response. CD4 TCRs associated with the vaccine covered the entire spike protein, and the dominant responses were in regions 160-218 and 743-854.

The CDR3 regions of human TCRbeta chains were analyzed by immunosequencing. On the study's bioinformatics: TCRs in the repertoires were compared against a reference library of SARS-CoV-2-specific TCRs that had been generated with the MIRA antigen-specificity platform. Breadth was defined as the fraction of unique TCRs that were SARS-CoV-2-associated, and depth was defined as the fraction of total T cells that were SARS-CoV-2-associated. Using the MIRA data, every spike-specific TCR was mapped to the spike region that the TCR reacted to and assigned to either a CD4 or a CD8 class. Log10-transformed breadth and depth values were compared by one-way ANOVA with Sidak's multiple comparisons tests. Imported from immuneACCESS, the table was reduced by TCRdb to in-frame sequences with V and J called. These copies leave out some clones; in studies compared against another copy, an unresolved V gene accounts for under half, and the cause of the remainder is not known. The DNA was the basis for D and trimming; V, J and clone size are from that table. Within this sample are 200,000 or so clones, with roughly 91% of them counted one time only. The ten largest clones represent 1% of the sample.

According to the study, the label for this sample's time point signals: baseline before first vaccination. Interpreted using the paper, the treatment or condition label stands for: meningococcal conjugate vaccine given as trial control. The vaccinee samples were drawn from two UK trials, COV001 and COV002, one of which was a single-blind randomized controlled phase 2/3 trial testing AZD1222 (ChAdOx1 nCoV-19) in healthy adults. For TCRbeta chain sequencing, PBMC samples were collected from trial participants at day 0 and at day 28 after the second dose. Counted from cysteine to phenylalanine, this CDR3 has 15 amino acids. Left in the record is the CDR3 DNA by itself, 45 bases read in frame from the first base. For CDR1 and CDR2, the germline V gene lists SGHRS and YFSETQ. V trim: 3 bases; J trim: 4 bases; unmatched bases: 4. As for this clone: The antigen this receptor binds is unknown. One base away there is no much larger clone; base qualities are not given.

This receptor was identified in an adult in good health. The source was peripheral blood, collected on day 0 of MenACWY control vaccination. The V and J genes are TRBV5-1 and TRBJ1-6; 7 nucleotides in the junction match TRBD1. The CDR3 amino acid sequence is: CASSSGTEYNSPLHF. The DNA sequence is given as TGCGCCAGCAGCTCCGGGACAGAGTATAATTCACCCCTCCACTTT.